These 4 T cell receptor beta chains originate from one sample sequenced in a study of long-term antiretroviral therapy in people with HIV. Version v3.0 of the immunoSEQ assay ran at survey level. Produced via immunoSEQ multiplex PCR; TCRdb's table is partial and in-frame only. This sample carries around 16,000 clones, 75% to 85% of them seen once, and the ten largest clones take 20% to 25%. The sample consisted of unsorted PBMCs, taken 2.1 years after starting antiretroviral therapy. These receptors all stem from a middle-aged man with HIV.

Only a few counts were recorded for this clone. The chain links TRBV5-1 to TRBJ1-6; 9 nucleotides line up with TRBD1. The CDR3 runs 14 residues. V lost 2 bases and J lost 7; bases outside the gene matches: 1. From germline, CDR1 is SGHRS and CDR2 YFSETQ. The CDR3 coding sequence is TGCGCCAGCAGCTTTGGACAGGGGAATTCACCCCTCCACTTT. Protein: CASSFGQGNSPLHF.

This chain connects TRBV5-8 to TRBJ1-1; D is undetermined. Germline assignment: CDR1 SGHTS and CDR2 YDEGEE. The CDR3 totals 14 residues. The ends were cut back, 0 bases at V and 4 bases at J, with 10 bases in the middle. In DNA form, the CDR3 reads TGTGCCAGCAGCTTGGAAAGGGATATCACTGAAGCTTTCTTT. Encoded protein: CASSLERDITEAFF. Using reference TRBV5-8 and TRBJ1-1 for the parts outside the CDR3, the full variable domain is EAGVTQSPTHLIKTRGQQATLRCSPISGHTSVYWYQQALGLGLQFLLWYDEGEERNRGNFPPRFSGRQFPNYSSELNVNALELEDSALYLCASSLERDITEAFFGQGTRLTVV.

This sequence joins TRBV6-6 and TRBJ2-3; D is unresolved. Between the trimmed V and J ends, which lost 6 bases and 2 bases, there was a span of 6 bases. The CDR3 contains 12 residues. Germline CDR1 MNHNY, CDR2 SVGAGI (reference sequence). CDR3 in DNA: TGTGCCAGCAGCAGCTACACAGATACGCAGTATTTT. As protein: CASSSYTDTQYF.

This clone is deemed medium-sized (0.01 to 0.1%). The chain is built from TRBV4-2 and TRBJ1-4, with unresolved D. Germline values: CDR1 LGHNA, CDR2 YNFKEQ. With 0 bases removed from V and 4 bases from J, the gap between germline ends came to 9 bases. The CDR3 loop spans 15 amino acids. CDR3 loop: CASSQDGQYNEKLFF. In DNA, the CDR3 is TGTGCCAGCAGCCAAGACGGGCAGTATAATGAAAAACTGTTTTTT.